The rows below give T cell receptor beta chains drawn from one sample of a study of blood T cells in healthy people across ages. TCRdb ran MiXCR on the 5' RACE reads and lists one entry per CDR3 protein. The sample lists about 1,400,000 distinct CDR3 sequences, around two fifths seen once, with 7% to 9% in the top ten. Sequencing input: blood. These receptors were taken from a woman between 18 and 30 years old in good health. Each CDR3 is given with its conserved first and last residue. D genes are given only for firm matches. Clone sizes are given selectively: once, few, many, or a class where the clone is expanded.

J gene: TRBJ2-1
V gene: TRBV4-2
clone size: few
D gene: TRBD2
CDR3 DNA: TGTGCCAGCAGCCAAGAAGGACCCGGGACTACCTACAATGAGCAGTTCTTC
CDR3 protein: CASSQEGPGTTYNEQFF

J gene: TRBJ2-1
V gene: TRBV29-1
clone size: few
D gene: -
CDR3 DNA: TGCAGCGCCCCCTCCAGGGACTTCACCAATGAGCAGTTCTTC
CDR3 protein: CSAPSRDFTNEQFF

J gene: TRBJ2-3
V gene: TRBV12-3/TRBV12-4
clone size: few
D gene: TRBD2
CDR3 DNA: TGTGCCAGCAGCTTAGGGGCGAGCGGGGGCACGCAGTATTTT
CDR3 protein: CASSLGASGGTQYF

J gene: TRBJ1-2
V gene: TRBV13
clone size: -
D gene: -
CDR3 DNA: TGTGTCAGCAGCTCAACAGGGTTGGACTATGGCTACACCTTC
CDR3 protein: CVSSSTGLDYGYTF

J gene: TRBJ2-1
V gene: TRBV20-1
clone size: few
D gene: TRBD2
CDR3 DNA: TGCAGTGCTAGGTCTAGCGGGGGCTTCTATGAGCAGTTCTTC
CDR3 protein: CSARSSGGFYEQFF

J gene: TRBJ2-7
V gene: TRBV7-4
clone size: many
D gene: -
CDR3 DNA: TGTGCCAGCAGCAGATCATCGGACCGCTACGAGCAGTACTTC
CDR3 protein: CASSRSSDRYEQYF

J gene: TRBJ2-7
V gene: TRBV7-2
clone size: -
D gene: TRBD2
CDR3 DNA: TGTGCCAGCAGGAGTAGCGGGAGACCCGACGAGCAGTACTTC
CDR3 protein: CASRSSGRPDEQYF

J gene: TRBJ2-7
V gene: TRBV7-2
clone size: -
D gene: -
CDR3 DNA: TGTGCCAGCAGCTCCACTAGCTGGGGGATGTACGAGCAGTACTTC
CDR3 protein: CASSSTSWGMYEQYF

J gene: TRBJ1-1
V gene: TRBV2
clone size: few
D gene: TRBD1
CDR3 DNA: TGTGCCAGGCTGGGACAGGGGAATACTGAAGCTTTCTTT
CDR3 protein: CARLGQGNTEAFF

J gene: TRBJ1-1
V gene: TRBV7-3
clone size: -
D gene: TRBD1
CDR3 DNA: TGTGCCAGCAGCTTGGGACAGGGCCCCCTTGAAGCTTTCTTT
CDR3 protein: CASSLGQGPLEAFF

J gene: TRBJ1-3
V gene: TRBV6-1
clone size: -
D gene: TRBD1
CDR3 DNA: TGTGCCAGCGCCAGGGGGCTTTTCGGATCATTGGCTGGAAACACCATATATTTT
CDR3 protein: CASARGLFGSLAGNTIYF

J gene: TRBJ2-7
V gene: TRBV12-5
clone size: -
D gene: -
CDR3 DNA: TGTGCTAGTGGCTCGGGCCGAGGAGGATCCGGCGGTGAGCAGTACTTC
CDR3 protein: CASGSGRGGSGGEQYF

J gene: TRBJ2-5
V gene: TRBV11-2
clone size: -
D gene: -
CDR3 DNA: TGTGCCAGCAGCGTAGTATCCCGGGGAGAGACCCAGTACTTC
CDR3 protein: CASSVVSRGETQYF

J gene: TRBJ2-7
V gene: TRBV4-2
clone size: many
D gene: TRBD2
CDR3 DNA: TGTGCCAGCAGCCCGAGGACTAGCGAAGCCTACGAGCAGTACTTC
CDR3 protein: CASSPRTSEAYEQYF

J gene: TRBJ2-3
V gene: TRBV29-1
clone size: few
D gene: -
CDR3 DNA: TGCAGCGTGCGGACTGTACGGGGCACAGATACGCAGTATTTT
CDR3 protein: CSVRTVRGTDTQYF

J gene: TRBJ2-5
V gene: TRBV20-1
clone size: -
D gene: TRBD2
CDR3 DNA: TGCAGTGCTAGAGAACGGCGGGGGGCCAGAGAGACCCAGTACTTC
CDR3 protein: CSARERRGARETQYF

J gene: TRBJ1-1
V gene: TRBV2
clone size: -
D gene: -
CDR3 DNA: TGTGCCAGCAGTACGAGGGACACTGAAGCTTTCTTT
CDR3 protein: CASSTRDTEAFF

J gene: TRBJ2-7
V gene: TRBV5-1
clone size: -
D gene: -
CDR3 DNA: TGCGCCAGCAGCTTGAACCAGGGCCCCTACGAGCAGTACTTC
CDR3 protein: CASSLNQGPYEQYF

J gene: TRBJ2-5
V gene: TRBV7-9
clone size: -
D gene: -
CDR3 DNA: TGTGCCAGCCCCGGAGGAGAGACCCAGTACTTC
CDR3 protein: CASPGGETQYF

J gene: TRBJ2-7
V gene: TRBV10-1
clone size: -
D gene: TRBD2
CDR3 DNA: TGCGCCAGCAGTGTCCAGACTAGCGGGGGCTACGAGCAGTACTTC
CDR3 protein: CASSVQTSGGYEQYF

J gene: TRBJ2-2
V gene: TRBV20-1
clone size: -
D gene: -
CDR3 DNA: TGCAGTGCTCCTAACAGGGAGACCGGGGAGCTGTTTTTT
CDR3 protein: CSAPNRETGELFF

J gene: TRBJ2-1
V gene: TRBV7-9
clone size: -
D gene: -
CDR3 DNA: TGTGCCAGCAGCTTACGTGAAAACCTCAATGAGCAGTTCTTC
CDR3 protein: CASSLRENLNEQFF

J gene: TRBJ1-2
V gene: TRBV12-3/TRBV12-4
clone size: -
D gene: -
CDR3 DNA: TGTGCCAGCAGTTTTAGACAGGATTCTGGCTACACCTTC
CDR3 protein: CASSFRQDSGYTF

J gene: TRBJ2-1
V gene: TRBV7-2
clone size: -
D gene: -
CDR3 DNA: TGTGCCAGCAGCTCTGATCCCCTCGGGGAGCAGTTCTTC
CDR3 protein: CASSSDPLGEQFF

J gene: TRBJ2-1
V gene: TRBV4-1
clone size: few
D gene: TRBD2
CDR3 DNA: TGCGCCAGCCGGGGGACTAATAACAATGAGCAGTTCTTC
CDR3 protein: CASRGTNNNEQFF